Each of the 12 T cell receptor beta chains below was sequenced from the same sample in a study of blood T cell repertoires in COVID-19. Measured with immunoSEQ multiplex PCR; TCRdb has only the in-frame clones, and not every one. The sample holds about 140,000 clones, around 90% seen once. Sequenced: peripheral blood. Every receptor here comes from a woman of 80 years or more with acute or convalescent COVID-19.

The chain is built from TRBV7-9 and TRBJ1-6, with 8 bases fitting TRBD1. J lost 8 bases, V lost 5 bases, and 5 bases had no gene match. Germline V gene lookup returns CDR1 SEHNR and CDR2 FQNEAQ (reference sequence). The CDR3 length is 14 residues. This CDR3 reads CASSLTDRDSPLHF. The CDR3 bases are TGTGCCAGCAGCCTAACGGACAGGGATTCACCCCTCCACTTT.

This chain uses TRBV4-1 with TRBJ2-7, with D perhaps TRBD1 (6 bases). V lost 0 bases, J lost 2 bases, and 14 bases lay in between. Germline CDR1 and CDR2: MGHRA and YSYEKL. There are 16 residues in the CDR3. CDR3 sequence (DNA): TGCGCCAGCAGCCAAGAGGCAACAGGGTCCCCCTACGAGCAGTACTTC. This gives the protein CASSQEATGSPYEQYF.

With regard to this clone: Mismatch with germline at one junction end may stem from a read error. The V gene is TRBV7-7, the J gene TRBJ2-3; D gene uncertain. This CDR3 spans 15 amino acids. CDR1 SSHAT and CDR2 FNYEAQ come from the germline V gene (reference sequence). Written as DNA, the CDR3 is TGTGCTAGCAGCTTAAGACCGGGTGAGACAGATACGCAGTATTTT. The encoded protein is CASSLRPGETDTQYF. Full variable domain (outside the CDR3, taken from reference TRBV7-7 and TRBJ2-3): GAGVSQSPRYKVTKRGQDVTLRCDPISSHATLYWYQQALGQGPEFLTYFNYEAQPDKSGLPSDRFSAERPEGSISTLTIQRTEQRDSAMYRCASSLRPGETDTQYFGPGTRLTVL.

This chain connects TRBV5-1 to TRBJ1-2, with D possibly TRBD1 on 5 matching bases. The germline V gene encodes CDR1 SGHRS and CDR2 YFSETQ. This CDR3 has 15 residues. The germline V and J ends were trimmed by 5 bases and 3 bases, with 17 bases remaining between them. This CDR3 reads CASRGGSGDDYGYTF. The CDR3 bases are TGCGCCAGCAGGGGGGGGTCCGGAGATGACTATGGCTACACCTTC.

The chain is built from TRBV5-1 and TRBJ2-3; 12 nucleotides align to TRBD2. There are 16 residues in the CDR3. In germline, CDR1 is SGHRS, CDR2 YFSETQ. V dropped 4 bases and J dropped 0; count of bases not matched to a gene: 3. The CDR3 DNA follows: TGCGCCAGCAGCCCAGGACTAGCGGGGAGCACAGATACGCAGTATTTT. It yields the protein CASSPGLAGSTDTQYF. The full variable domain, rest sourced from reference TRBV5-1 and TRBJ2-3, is KAGVTQTPRYLIKTRGQQVTLSCSPISGHRSVSWYQQTPGQGLQFLFEYFSETQRNKGNFPGRFSGRQFSNSRSEMNVSTLELGDSALYLCASSPGLAGSTDTQYFGPGTRLTVL.

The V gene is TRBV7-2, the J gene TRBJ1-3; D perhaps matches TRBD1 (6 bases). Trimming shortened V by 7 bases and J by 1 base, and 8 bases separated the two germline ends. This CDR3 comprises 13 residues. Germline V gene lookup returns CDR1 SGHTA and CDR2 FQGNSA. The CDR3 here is CASTQGSGNTIYF. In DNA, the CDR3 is TGTGCCAGCACCCAGGGGTCTGGAAACACCATATATTTT.

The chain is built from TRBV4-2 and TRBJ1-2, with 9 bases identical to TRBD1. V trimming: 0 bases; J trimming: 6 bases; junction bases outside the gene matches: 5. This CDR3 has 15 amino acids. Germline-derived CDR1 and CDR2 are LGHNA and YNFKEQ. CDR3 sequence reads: CASSQDNRGLDGYTF. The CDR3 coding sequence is TGTGCCAGCAGCCAAGATAACAGGGGGCTAGATGGCTACACCTTC.

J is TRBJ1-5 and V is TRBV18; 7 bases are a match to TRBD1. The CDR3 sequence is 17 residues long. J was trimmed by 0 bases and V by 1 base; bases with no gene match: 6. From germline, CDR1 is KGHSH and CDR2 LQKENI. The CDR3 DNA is TGTGCCAGCTCACCACGGGACAGCGGATATAGCAATCAGCCCCAGCATTTT. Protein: CASSPRDSGYSNQPQHF.

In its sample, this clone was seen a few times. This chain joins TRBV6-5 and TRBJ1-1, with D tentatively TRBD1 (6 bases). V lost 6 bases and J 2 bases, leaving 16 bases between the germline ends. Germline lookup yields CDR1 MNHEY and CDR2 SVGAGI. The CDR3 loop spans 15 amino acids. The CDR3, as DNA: TGTGCCAGCAGCCCCCCAAGGACAGTTAACACTGAAGCTTTCTTT. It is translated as CASSPPRTVNTEAFF.

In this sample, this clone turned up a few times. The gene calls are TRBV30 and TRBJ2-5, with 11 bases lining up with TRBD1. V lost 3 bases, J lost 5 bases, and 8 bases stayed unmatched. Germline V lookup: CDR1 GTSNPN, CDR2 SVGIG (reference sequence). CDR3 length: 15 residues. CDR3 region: CAWSVGQGAYETQYF. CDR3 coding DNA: TGTGCCTGGAGCGTTGGACAGGGGGCCTATGAGACCCAGTACTTC.

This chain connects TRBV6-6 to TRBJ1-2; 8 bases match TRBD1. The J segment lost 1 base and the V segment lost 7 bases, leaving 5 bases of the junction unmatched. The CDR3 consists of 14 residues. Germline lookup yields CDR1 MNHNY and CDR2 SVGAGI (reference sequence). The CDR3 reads CASITGGLNYGYTF. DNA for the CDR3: TGTGCCAGCATCACAGGGGGACTTAACTATGGCTACACCTTC.

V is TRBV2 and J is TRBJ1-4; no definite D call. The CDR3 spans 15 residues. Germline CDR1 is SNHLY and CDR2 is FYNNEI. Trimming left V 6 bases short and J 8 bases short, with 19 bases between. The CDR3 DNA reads TGTGCCAGCAGGGATCGGGATAGGTCGCGGGAAAAACTGTTTTTT. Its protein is CASRDRDRSREKLFF.